The sequence of this T cell receptor beta chain was determined in a study of T cell responses to AZD1222 COVID-19 vaccine. A word on this clone: Its specificity is unknown.

Germline loops: CDR1 MNHEY, CDR2 SVGAGI. The CDR3 extends over 15 amino acids. Trimming took 6 bases from V and 1 from J, leaving 13 bases between them. Study-wide results and limits: Vaccine-associated CD4 TCRs ranged over spike, dominating at 160-218 and 743-854. Once two AZD1222 doses were given, Spike-specific TCR breadth and depth went up. The reported proportion of spike-specific TCRs targeting unmutated variant regions was nearly half. Only six or seven AZD1222 recipients tested seropositive at baseline.

Clones were read by immunoSEQ multiplex PCR, and TCRdb kept only the in-frame ones, dropping some. Of about 120,000 clones listed, approximately 84% were seen once; the top ten hold roughly 10%. The chain joins TRBV6-5 to TRBJ1-5; a possible D gene is TRBD1 (6 bases). The source material was peripheral blood, sampled on day 0 of AZD1222 vaccination. This clonotype originated in an adult in good health. CDR3 sequence reads: CASRVQGGSNQPQHF. DNA of the CDR3: TGTGCCAGCAGGGTACAGGGAGGGAGCAATCAGCCCCAGCATTTT.